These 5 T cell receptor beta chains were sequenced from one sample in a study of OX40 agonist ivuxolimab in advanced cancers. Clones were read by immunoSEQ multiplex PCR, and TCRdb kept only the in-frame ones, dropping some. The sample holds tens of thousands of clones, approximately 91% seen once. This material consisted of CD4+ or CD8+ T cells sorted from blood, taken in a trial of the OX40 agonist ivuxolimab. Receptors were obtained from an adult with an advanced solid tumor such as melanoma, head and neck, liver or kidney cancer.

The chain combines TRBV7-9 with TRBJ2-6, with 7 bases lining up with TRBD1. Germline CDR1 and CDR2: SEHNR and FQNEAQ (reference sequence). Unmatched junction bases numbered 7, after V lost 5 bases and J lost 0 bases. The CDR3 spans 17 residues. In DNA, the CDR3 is TGTGCCAGCAGCGTAGACAGGGCTCTCTCTGGGGCCAACGTCCTGACTTTC. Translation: CASSVDRALSGANVLTF. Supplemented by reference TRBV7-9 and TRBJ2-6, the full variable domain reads DTGVSQNPRHKITKRGQNVTFRCDPISEHNRLYWYRQTLGQGPEFLTYFQNEAQLEKSRLLSDRFSAERPKGSFSTLEIQRTEQGDSAMYLCASSVDRALSGANVLTFGAGSRLTVL.

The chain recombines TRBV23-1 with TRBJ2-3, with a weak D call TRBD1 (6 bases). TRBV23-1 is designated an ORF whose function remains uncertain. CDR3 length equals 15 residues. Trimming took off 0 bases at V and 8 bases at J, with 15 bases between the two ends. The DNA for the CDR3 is TGCGCCAGCAGTCAATCAGTACAGGGTACTGGTACGCAGTATTTT. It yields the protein CASSQSVQGTGTQYF.

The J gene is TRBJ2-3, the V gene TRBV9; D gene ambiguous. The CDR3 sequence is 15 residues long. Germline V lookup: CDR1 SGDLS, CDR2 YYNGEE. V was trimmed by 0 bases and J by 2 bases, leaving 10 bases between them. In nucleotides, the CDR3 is TGTGCCAGCAGCGTAGATGGGCGTCCCACAGATACGCAGTATTTT. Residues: CASSVDGRPTDTQYF.

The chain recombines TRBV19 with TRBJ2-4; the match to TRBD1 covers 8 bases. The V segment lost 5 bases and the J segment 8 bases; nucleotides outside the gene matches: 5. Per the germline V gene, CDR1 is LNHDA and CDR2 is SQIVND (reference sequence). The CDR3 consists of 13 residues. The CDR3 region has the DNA TGTGCCAGTAGTCAGGGGGCTAGGGACATTCAGTACTTC. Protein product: CASSQGARDIQYF.

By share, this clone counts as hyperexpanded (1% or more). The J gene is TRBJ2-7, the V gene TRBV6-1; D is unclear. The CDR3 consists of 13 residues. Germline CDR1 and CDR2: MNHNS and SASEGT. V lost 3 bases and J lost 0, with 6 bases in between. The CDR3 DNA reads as TGTGCCAGCAGTGATGCCCTCTCCTACGAGCAGTACTTC. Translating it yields CASSDALSYEQYF.